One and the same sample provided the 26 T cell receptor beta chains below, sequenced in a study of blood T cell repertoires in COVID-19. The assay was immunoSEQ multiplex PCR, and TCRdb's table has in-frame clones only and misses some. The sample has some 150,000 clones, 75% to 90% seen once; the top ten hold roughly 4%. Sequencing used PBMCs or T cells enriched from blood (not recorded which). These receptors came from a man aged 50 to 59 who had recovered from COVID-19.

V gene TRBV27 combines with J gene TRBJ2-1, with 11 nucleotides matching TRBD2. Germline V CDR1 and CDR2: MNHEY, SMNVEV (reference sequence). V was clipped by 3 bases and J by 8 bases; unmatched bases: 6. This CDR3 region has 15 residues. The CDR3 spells CASSFNSGGAYEQFF. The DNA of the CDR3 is TGTGCCAGCAGTTTTAATAGCGGGGGGGCCTATGAGCAGTTCTTC.

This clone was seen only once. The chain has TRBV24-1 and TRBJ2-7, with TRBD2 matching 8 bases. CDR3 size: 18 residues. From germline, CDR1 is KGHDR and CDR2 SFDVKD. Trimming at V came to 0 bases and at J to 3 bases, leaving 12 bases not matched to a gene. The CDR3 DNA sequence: TGTGCCACCAGTGATTTGACTAGCGGTTCCCTGGATGGCTACGAGCAGTACTTC. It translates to CATSDLTSGSLDGYEQYF.

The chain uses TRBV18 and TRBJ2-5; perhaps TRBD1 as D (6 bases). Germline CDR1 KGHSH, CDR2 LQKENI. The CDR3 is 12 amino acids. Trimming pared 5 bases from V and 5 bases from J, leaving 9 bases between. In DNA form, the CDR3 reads TGTGCCAGCTCATTCGACAGGGAGACCCAGTACTTC. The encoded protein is CASSFDRETQYF.

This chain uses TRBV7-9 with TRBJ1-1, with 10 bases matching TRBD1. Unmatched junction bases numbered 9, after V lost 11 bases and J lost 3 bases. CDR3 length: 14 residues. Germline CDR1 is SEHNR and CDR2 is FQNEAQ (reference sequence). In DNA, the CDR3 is TGTGCCGCCGACAGGGGGCCATCGTACACTGAAGCTTTCTTT. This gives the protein CAADRGPSYTEAFF.

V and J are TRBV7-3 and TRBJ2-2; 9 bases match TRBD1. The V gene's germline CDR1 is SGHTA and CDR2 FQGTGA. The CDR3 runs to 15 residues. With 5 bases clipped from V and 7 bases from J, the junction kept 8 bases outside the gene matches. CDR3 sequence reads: CASSRTGTGSGELFF. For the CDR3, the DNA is TGTGCCAGCAGCAGAACCGGGACAGGGAGCGGGGAGCTGTTTTTT.

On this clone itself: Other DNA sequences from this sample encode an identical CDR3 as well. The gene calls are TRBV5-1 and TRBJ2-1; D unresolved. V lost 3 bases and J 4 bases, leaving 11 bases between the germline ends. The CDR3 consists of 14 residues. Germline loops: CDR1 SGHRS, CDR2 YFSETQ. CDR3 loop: CASSSSGGYNEQFF. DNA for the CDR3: TGCGCCAGCAGCTCGTCGGGTGGATACAATGAGCAGTTCTTC.

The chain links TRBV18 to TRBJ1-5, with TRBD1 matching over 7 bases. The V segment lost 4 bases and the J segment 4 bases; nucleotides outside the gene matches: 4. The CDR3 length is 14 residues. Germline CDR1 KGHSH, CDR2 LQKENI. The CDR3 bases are TGTGCCAGCTCACGCGGGACAGAAAATCAGCCCCAGCATTTT. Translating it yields CASSRGTENQPQHF.

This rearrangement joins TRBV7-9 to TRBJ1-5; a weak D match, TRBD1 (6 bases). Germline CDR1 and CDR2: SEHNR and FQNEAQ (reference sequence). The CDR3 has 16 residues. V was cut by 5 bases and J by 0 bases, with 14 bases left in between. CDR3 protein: CASSPGQQYSNQPQHF. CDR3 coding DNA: TGTGCCAGCAGCCCCGGACAGCAATATAGCAATCAGCCCCAGCATTTT. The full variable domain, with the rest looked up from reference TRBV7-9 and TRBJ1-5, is DTGVSQNPRHKITKRGQNVTFRCDPISEHNRLYWYRQTLGQGPEFLTYFQNEAQLEKSRLLSDRFSAERPKGSFSTLEIQRTEQGDSAMYLCASSPGQQYSNQPQHFGDGTRLSIL.

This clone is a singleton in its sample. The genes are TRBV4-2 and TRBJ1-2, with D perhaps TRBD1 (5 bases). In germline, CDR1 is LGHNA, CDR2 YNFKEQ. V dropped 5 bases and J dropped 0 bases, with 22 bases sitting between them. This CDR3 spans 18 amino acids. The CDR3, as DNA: TGTGCCAGCAGCGGGCGGACAACACAATTTCAAGCTAACTATGGCTACACCTTC. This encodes CASSGRTTQFQANYGYTF.

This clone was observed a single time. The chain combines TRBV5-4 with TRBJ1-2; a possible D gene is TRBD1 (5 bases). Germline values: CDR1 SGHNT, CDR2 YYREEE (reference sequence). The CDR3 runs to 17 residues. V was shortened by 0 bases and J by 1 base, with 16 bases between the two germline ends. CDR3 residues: CASSLGQGWMNNYGYTF. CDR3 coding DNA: TGTGCCAGCAGCTTGGGTCAGGGATGGATGAATAACTATGGCTACACCTTC.

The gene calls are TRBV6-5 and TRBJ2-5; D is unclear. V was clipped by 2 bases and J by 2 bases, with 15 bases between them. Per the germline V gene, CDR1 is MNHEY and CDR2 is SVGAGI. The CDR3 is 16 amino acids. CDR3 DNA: TGTGCCAGCAGTTACGAACGAACAGTCTTTCAAGAGACCCAGTACTTC. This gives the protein CASSYERTVFQETQYF.

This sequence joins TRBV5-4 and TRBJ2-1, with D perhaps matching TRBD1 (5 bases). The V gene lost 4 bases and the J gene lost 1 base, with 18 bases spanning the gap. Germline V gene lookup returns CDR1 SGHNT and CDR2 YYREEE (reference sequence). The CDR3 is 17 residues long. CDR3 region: CASSQKVDSWSYNEQFF. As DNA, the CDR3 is TGTGCCAGCAGCCAGAAGGTTGACAGCTGGTCCTACAATGAGCAGTTCTTC. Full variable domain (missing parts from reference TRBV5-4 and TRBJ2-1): ETGVTQSPTHLIKTRGQQVTLRCSSQSGHNTVSWYQQALGQGPQFIFQYYREEENGRGNFPPRFSGLQFPNYSSELNVNALELDDSALYLCASSQKVDSWSYNEQFFGPGTRLTVL.

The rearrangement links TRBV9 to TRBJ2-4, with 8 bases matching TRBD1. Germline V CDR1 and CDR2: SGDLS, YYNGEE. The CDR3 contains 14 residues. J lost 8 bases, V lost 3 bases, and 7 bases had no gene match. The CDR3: CASSAGQGRHIQYF. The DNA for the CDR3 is TGTGCCAGCAGCGCAGGACAGGGTCGGCACATTCAGTACTTC.

The CDR3: CASSPRTGGNTEAFF. For the CDR3, the DNA is TGCGCCAGCAGCCCCCGGACAGGGGGAAACACTGAAGCTTTCTTT. The rearrangement joins TRBV4-3 to TRBJ1-1; 10 bases line up with TRBD1. V was clipped by 4 bases and J by 2 bases; unmatched bases: 4. The CDR3 loop spans 15 amino acids. Germline CDR1 and CDR2: LGHNA and YSLEER.

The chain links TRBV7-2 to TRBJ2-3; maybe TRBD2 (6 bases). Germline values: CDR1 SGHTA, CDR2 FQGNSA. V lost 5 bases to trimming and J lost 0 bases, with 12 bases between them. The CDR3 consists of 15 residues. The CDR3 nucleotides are TGTGCCAGCAGCGTCGGGAGCACTAGCACAGATACGCAGTATTTT. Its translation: CASSVGSTSTDTQYF.

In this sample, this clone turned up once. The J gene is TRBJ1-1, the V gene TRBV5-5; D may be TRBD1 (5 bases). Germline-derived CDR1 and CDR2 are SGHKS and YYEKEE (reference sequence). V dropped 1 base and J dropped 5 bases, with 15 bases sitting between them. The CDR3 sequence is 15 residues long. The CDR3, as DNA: TGTGCCAGCAGCTTGACCTTAAGGGGAGGTACTGAAGCTTTCTTT. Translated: CASSLTLRGGTEAFF.

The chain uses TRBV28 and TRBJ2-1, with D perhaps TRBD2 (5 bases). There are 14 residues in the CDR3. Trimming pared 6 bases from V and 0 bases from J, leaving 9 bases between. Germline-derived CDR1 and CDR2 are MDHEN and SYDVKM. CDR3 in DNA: TGTGCCAGCAGCAGCGGTTTCTCCTACAATGAGCAGTTCTTC. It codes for CASSSGFSYNEQFF.

CDR3 coding DNA: TGTGCCAGTAGGATCGGACAGGCAGTTAATTCACCCCTCCACTTT. Translation gives CASRIGQAVNSPLHF. V is TRBV19 and J is TRBJ1-6, with TRBD1 identical over 7 bases. CDR3 length: 15 residues. Germline loops: CDR1 LNHDA, CDR2 SQIVND (reference sequence). Germline trimming cut 6 bases from V and 6 bases from J; bases unmatched to any gene: 8.

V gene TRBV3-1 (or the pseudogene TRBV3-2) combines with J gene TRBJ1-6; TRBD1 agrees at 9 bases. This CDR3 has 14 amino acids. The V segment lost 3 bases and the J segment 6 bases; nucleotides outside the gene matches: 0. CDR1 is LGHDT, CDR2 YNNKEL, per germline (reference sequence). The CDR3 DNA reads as TGTGCCAGCAGCCAGACAGGGGGTAATTCACCCCTCCACTTT. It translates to CASSQTGGNSPLHF.

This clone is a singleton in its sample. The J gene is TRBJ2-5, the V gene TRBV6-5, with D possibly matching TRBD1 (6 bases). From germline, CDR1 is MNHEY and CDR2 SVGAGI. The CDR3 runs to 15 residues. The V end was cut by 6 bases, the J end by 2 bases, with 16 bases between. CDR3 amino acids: CASRYNRVPQETQYF. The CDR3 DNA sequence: TGTGCCAGCAGATATAACAGGGTCCCTCAAGAGACCCAGTACTTC.

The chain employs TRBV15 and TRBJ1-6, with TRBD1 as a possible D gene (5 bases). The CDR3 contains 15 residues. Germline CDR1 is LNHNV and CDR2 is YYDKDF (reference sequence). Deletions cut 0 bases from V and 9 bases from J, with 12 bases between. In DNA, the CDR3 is TGTGCCACCAGCAGAGACCTCGGGGGGGGTTCACCCCTCCACTTT. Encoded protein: CATSRDLGGGSPLHF.

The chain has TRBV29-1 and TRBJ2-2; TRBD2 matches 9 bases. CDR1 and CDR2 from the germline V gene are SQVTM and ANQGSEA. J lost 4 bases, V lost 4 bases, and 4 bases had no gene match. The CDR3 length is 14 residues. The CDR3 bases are TGCAGCGTTGCTAGCGGGATTAGCACCGGGGAGCTGTTTTTT. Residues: CSVASGISTGELFF.

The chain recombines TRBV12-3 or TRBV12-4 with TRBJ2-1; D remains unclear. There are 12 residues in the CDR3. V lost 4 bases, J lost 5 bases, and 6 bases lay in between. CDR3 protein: CASSSRNNEQFF. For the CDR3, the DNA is TGTGCCAGCAGTTCCCGTAACAATGAGCAGTTCTTC.

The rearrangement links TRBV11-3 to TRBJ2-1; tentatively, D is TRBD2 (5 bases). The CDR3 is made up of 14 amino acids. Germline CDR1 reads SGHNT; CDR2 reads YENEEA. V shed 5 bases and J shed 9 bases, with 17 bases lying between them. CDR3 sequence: CASSPSWLMREQFF. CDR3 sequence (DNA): TGTGCCAGCAGCCCTAGCTGGTTGATGCGTGAGCAGTTCTTC. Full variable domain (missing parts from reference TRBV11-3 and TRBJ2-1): EAGVVQSPRYKIIEKKQPVAFWCNPISGHNTLYWYLQNLGQGPELLIRYENEEAVDDSQLPKDRFSAERLKGVDSTLKIQPAELGDSAVYLCASSPSWLMREQFFGPGTRLTVL.

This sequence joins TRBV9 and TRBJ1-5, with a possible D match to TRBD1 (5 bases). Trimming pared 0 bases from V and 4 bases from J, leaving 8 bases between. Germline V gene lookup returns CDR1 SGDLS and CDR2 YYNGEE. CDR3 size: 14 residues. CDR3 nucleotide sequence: TGTGCCAGCAGCGTAGAGGGGCAGAATCAGCCCCAGCATTTT. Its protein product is CASSVEGQNQPQHF.

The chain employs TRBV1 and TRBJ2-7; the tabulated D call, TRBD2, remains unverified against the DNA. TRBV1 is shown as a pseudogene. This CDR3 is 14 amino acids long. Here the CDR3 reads CTSSPTSGRVEQYF. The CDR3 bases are TGCACCAGCAGCCCAACTAGCGGGAGGGTTGAGCAGTACTTC.